A selection of T cell receptor beta chains follows, all from one sample in a study of T cell responses to AZD1222 COVID-19 vaccine. The assay was immunoSEQ multiplex PCR, and TCRdb's table has in-frame clones only and misses some. The sample lists around 150,000 clones, approximately 90% seen once, with about 3.4% in the top ten. Material: peripheral blood, obtained on day 0 of AZD1222 vaccination. The receptors stem from an adult in good health. CDR3s include the opening cysteine and the closing phenylalanine or tryptophan. The D gene is left open where the match is weak. Clone size, where shown, is once, few, many, or a class for clones that have expanded.

>TRBJ2-2|-|-|TRBV7-2
TGTGCCAGCAGCTTAGTTGCTAGCCGGGACACCGGGGAGCTGTTTTTT
CASSLVASRDTGELFF
>TRBJ1-2|-|TRBD1|TRBV5-1
TGCGCCAGCAGCTTCGACAGGGACGGCTACACCTTC
CASSFDRDGYTF
>TRBJ1-6|once|-|TRBV7-2
TGTGCCAGCAGCTTTGAGTCCTATAATTCACCCCTCCACTTT
CASSFESYNSPLHF
>TRBJ2-1|-|TRBD2|TRBV11-1
TGTGCCAGCAGCTGGCAGCGGGGGAATGAGCAGTTCTTC
CASSWQRGNEQFF
>TRBJ2-1|-|TRBD2|TRBV7-6
TGTGCCAGCAGCTTTCGAACCGCTTTTAGCGGGAGCTCCTACAATGAGCAGTTCTTC
CASSFRTAFSGSSYNEQFF
>TRBJ2-3|-|-|TRBV30
TGTGCCTGGAGTGTATACGGTGAGCGGCAGGGCGCAGATACGCAGTATTTT
CAWSVYGERQGADTQYF
>TRBJ1-2|-|-|TRBV7-2
TGTGCCAGCAGCTTAGGATCGGCAGCTTCTCACTATGGCTACACCTTC
CASSLGSAASHYGYTF
>TRBJ2-2|-|-|TRBV21-1
TGTGCCAGCAGCAAACTTTTTGGGCACCCGGGCACCGGGGAGCTGTTTTTT
CASSKLFGHPGTGELFF
>TRBJ2-7|-|-|TRBV28
TGTGCCAGCAGTTTAACCCCCACCTACGAGCAGTACTTC
CASSLTPTYEQYF
>TRBJ1-2|-|-|TRBV30
TGTGCCATACAGGGCGGTTATGGCTACACCTTC
CAIQGGYGYTF
>TRBJ1-2|-|-|TRBV30
TGTGCCTGGAGTCTAGGATCGACCTATGGCTACACCTTC
CAWSLGSTYGYTF
>TRBJ1-1|-|-|TRBV5-1
TGCGCCAGCAGCTTGATGCAGGGACGGACTATGAACACTGAAGCTTTCTTT
CASSLMQGRTMNTEAFF
>TRBJ2-5|-|TRBD2|TRBV7-8
TGTGCCAGCAGCTGGGGGACTAGCGGACAAGAGACCCAGTACTTC
CASSWGTSGQETQYF
>TRBJ1-2|-|-|TRBV29-1
TGCAGCGTTATTTATGGGTCTCACTATGGCTACACCTTC
CSVIYGSHYGYTF
>TRBJ1-5|-|TRBD1|TRBV2
TGTGCCAGCAGGCAACAGGGGGCAAATAGCAATCAGCCCCAGCATTTT
CASRQQGANSNQPQHF
>TRBJ2-3|-|-|TRBV4-3
TGCGCCAGCAGCCACGAGCGGGCCGCCGGGGCAGATACGCAGTATTTT
CASSHERAAGADTQYF
>TRBJ2-2|-|-|TRBV4-2
TGTGCCAGCAGCCAGGATACTAGCTGGGGGACCGGGGAGCTGTTTTTT
CASSQDTSWGTGELFF
>TRBJ1-4|-|-|TRBV4-2
TGTGCCAGCAGGTCTGCCGGACAGACTAATGAAAAACTGTTTTTT
CASRSAGQTNEKLFF
>TRBJ2-3|few|TRBD2|TRBV19
TGTGCCAGTAGGGGACTAGCGGGAGGGCCGGCAGATACGCAGTATTTT
CASRGLAGGPADTQYF
>TRBJ2-5|-|-|TRBV30
TGTGCCTGGAGTGGAGGACCGGTATGGGAGACCCAGTACTTC
CAWSGGPVWETQYF
>TRBJ2-1|-|TRBD2|TRBV29-1
TGCAGCGTCCGGGGACTAGCGAACCCGGAACAGTTCTTC
CSVRGLANPEQFF
>TRBJ2-7|-|-|TRBV18
TGTGCCAGCTCTCAGTCCTACGAGCAGTACTTC
CASSQSYEQYF
>TRBJ2-7|-|-|TRBV11-3
TGTGCCAGCAGCTTGACGTCATCCTACGAGCAGTACTTC
CASSLTSSYEQYF
>TRBJ1-5|-|-|TRBV6-6
TGTGCCAGCTCCTTACAGGGTAATACCAATCAGCCCCAGCATTTT
CASSLQGNTNQPQHF
>TRBJ2-5|-|TRBD2|TRBV12-3/TRBV12-4
TGTGCCAGCAGGCAGCGGGGGGGAGAGACCCAGTACTTC
CASRQRGGETQYF
>TRBJ2-5|-|-|TRBV7-9
TGTGCCAGCAGCTACACAGGAGACATAACCAAAGAGACCCAGTACTTC
CASSYTGDITKETQYF
>TRBJ2-7|many|-|TRBV5-1
TGCGCCAGCAGCGAAGCCGACGAGCAGTACTTC
CASSEADEQYF
>TRBJ1-2|once|-|TRBV27
TGTGCCAGCCACATGCCCCTAGTTCAATCCTATGGCTACACCTTC
CASHMPLVQSYGYTF
>TRBJ1-2|-|TRBD1|TRBV4-1
TGCGCCAGCAGCCCCACCGGGACAGGGGGCCTGTATCACGGCTACACCTTC
CASSPTGTGGLYHGYTF
>TRBJ2-1|-|TRBD2|TRBV5-1
TGCGCCAGCAGCTTATCGTCTAGCGGGGGCCGGGATGAGCAGTTCTTC
CASSLSSSGGRDEQFF
>TRBJ1-5|-|-|TRBV6-5
TGTGCCAGCAGTTACCTTGCGGGGGGCAATCAGCCCCAGCATTTT
CASSYLAGGNQPQHF
>TRBJ2-1|-|TRBD1|TRBV28
TGTGCCAGCAGTTATGTCAGGGGGCATAATGAGCAGTTCTTC
CASSYVRGHNEQFF